The source of this T cell receptor beta chain is a study of tumor and adjacent non-tumor tissue in lung cancer. Study details: On average, productive TCRbeta reads reached about 4.17 million per sample. Whole-study results and caveats: Normal lung showed higher cumulative top 100 clone frequency than tumor. Compared with tumor, normal lung showed significantly lower TCR diversity.

Notes on this clonotype: Antigen specificity is unknown.

Germline-derived CDR1 and CDR2 are SGHNT and YENEEA. V gave up 5 bases and J gave up 14 bases, with 24 bases separating them. This CDR3 has 14 residues. No cell sorting was done before RNA was extracted from the tissue. Three rounds of nested PCR, following a modified ARM-PCR protocol, produced the TCRbeta library. TCRdb re-called the multiplex PCR reads through MiXCR, storing one row per CDR3 protein. Altogether under 150,000 distinct CDR3 sequences are present, approximately 70% being singletons, with the ten largest covering 15% to 20%. The material sequenced was lung tumor tissue. This receptor was obtained from a man in his sixties with small cell lung cancer. This chain joins TRBV11-3 and TRBJ2-5; D possibly corresponds to TRBD2 (7 bases). CDR3 DNA sequence: TGTGCCAGCAGCGCCACGGGGGGCGAAGAGATCCATTACTTC. Protein: CASSATGGEEIHYF.